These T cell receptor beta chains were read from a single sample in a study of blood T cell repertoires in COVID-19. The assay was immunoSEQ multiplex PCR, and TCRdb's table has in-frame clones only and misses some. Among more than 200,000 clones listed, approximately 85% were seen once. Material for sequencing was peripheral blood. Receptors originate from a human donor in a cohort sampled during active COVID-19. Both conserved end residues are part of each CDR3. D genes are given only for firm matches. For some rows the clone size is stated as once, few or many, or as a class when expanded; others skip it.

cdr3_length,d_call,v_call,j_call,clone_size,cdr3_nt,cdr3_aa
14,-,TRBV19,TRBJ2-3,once,TGTGCCAGTAGTATAGTGTCTAGCACAGATACGCAGTATTTT,CASSIVSSTDTQYF
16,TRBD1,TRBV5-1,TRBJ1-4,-,TGCGCCAGCAGCTCGATGGCGACAGGGACTAATGAAAAACTGTTTTTT,CASSSMATGTNEKLFF
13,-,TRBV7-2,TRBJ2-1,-,TGTGCCAGCGGAGGGCCCTCCTACAATGAGCAGTTCTTC,CASGGPSYNEQFF
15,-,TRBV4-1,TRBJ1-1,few,TGCGCCAGCAGCCCTGGCCCCGTGAAGAACACTGAAGCTTTCTTT,CASSPGPVKNTEAFF
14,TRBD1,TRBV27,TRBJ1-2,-,TGTGCCAGCAGTTACAGGGGCAGGGGATATGGCTACACCTTC,CASSYRGRGYGYTF
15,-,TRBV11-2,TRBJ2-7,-,TGTGCCAGCAGCTTAGAAATCGGCAGGGCCTACGAGCAGTACTTC,CASSLEIGRAYEQYF
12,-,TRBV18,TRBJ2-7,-,TGTGCCAGCTCACCGAACGGCTACGAGCAGTACTTC,CASSPNGYEQYF
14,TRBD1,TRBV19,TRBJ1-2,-,TGTGCCAGTAGTCCCCAGGGGGAAGTTAGAGGCTACACCTTC,CASSPQGEVRGYTF
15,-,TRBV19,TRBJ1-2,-,TGTGCCAGTAGTCTCGTGGGGGGGGGATTCACGAGCTACACCTTC,CASSLVGGGFTSYTF
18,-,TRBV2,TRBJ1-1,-,TGTGCCAGCAGCGAAAGACAAGGGGGTATTCTTATGGACACTGAAGCTTTCTTT,CASSERQGGILMDTEAFF
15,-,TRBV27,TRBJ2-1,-,TGTGCCAGCAGTTCACAATGGATCCTGCGAGGTGAGCAGTTCTTC,CASSSQWILRGEQFF
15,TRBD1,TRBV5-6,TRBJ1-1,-,TGTGCCAGCAGCAAATGGACAGGGATGAACACTGAAGCTTTCTTT,CASSKWTGMNTEAFF
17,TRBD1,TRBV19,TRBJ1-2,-,TGTGCCAGTAGTACAAGACAGGGGATCATAGCTAACTATGGCTACACCTTC,CASSTRQGIIANYGYTF
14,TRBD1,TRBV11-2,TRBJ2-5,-,TGTGCCAGCAGCCGAACCGGGACAGAGGAGACCCAGTACTTC,CASSRTGTEETQYF
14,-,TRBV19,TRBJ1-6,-,TGTGCCAGTAGTATTTCCAGTTATAATTCACCCCTCCACTTT,CASSISSYNSPLHF
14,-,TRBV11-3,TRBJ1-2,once,TGTGCCAGCAGCTTAGACGTACTCTGGTATGGCTACACCTTC,CASSLDVLWYGYTF
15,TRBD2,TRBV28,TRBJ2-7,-,TGTGCCAGCATAGTAGCGGGGGGCGCAATTTACGAGCAGTACTTC,CASIVAGGAIYEQYF
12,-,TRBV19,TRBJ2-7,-,TGTGCCAGTAGTCCGAGCTCCTACGAGCAGTACTTC,CASSPSSYEQYF
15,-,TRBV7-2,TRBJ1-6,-,TGTGCGACCCCATCGTCTGGGCCGGGGAATTCACCCCTCCACTTT,CATPSSGPGNSPLHF
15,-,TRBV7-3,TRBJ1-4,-,TGTGCCAGCCCTACTGAAGGGGGTCGCGGGGAAAAACTGTTTTTT,CASPTEGGRGEKLFF
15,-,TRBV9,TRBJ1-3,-,TGTGCCAGCAGCCCCTCTGGGGGAGGAGGAAACACCATATATTTT,CASSPSGGGGNTIYF
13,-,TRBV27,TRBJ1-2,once,TGTGCCAGCAGCCGCCCCGGACAGTATGGCTACACCTTC,CASSRPGQYGYTF
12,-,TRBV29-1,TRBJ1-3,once,TGCAGCGTTGAAGATCTGGGAAACACCATATATTTT,CSVEDLGNTIYF
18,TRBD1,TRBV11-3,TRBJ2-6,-,TGTGCCAGCAGCCCCGGGACAGGGTCTTTCTCTGGGGCCAACGTCCTGACTTTC,CASSPGTGSFSGANVLTF
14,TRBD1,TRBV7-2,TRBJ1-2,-,TGTGCCAGCAGTTTTGGAGGGGGCACCGTTGGCTACACCTTC,CASSFGGGTVGYTF
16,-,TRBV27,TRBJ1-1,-,TGTGCCAGCAGTTTATACCCCCCCGGCCCGGGGGCTGAAGCTTTCTTT,CASSLYPPGPGAEAFF
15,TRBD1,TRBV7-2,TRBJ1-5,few,TGTGCCAGCAGCTGGCTGACAGGGAGTGATCAGCCCCAGCATTTT,CASSWLTGSDQPQHF
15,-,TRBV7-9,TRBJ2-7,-,TGTGCCAGCAGCCCAACCCGAACGGTTGGCTACGAGCAGTACTTC,CASSPTRTVGYEQYF
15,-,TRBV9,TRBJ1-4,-,TGTGCCAGCAGCGTAGGTCCAGGGGAGGGAGAAAAACTGTTTTTT,CASSVGPGEGEKLFF
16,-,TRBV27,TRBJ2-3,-,TGTGCCAGCAAAGTAGCGGCGCGACTTTTCACAGATACGCAGTATTTT,CASKVAARLFTDTQYF
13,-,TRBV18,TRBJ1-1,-,TGTGCCAGCTCACCCGACTGGGTCCCTGAAGCTTTCTTT,CASSPDWVPEAFF
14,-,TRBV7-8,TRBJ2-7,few,TGTGCCAGCAGCTTAGATTCGGAGGCCTACGAGCAGTACTTC,CASSLDSEAYEQYF
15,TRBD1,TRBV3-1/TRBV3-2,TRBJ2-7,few,TGTGCCAGCAGCCAAGCGGGGACAGAGAGATACGAGCAGTACTTC,CASSQAGTERYEQYF
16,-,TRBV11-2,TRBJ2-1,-,TGTGCCAGCAGCTTAGATCTGTCCTCCGGCTACAATGAGCAGTTCTTC,CASSLDLSSGYNEQFF
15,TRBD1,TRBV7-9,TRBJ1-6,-,TGTGCCAGCAGCTTATCGGGGACAGTGCATTCACCCCTCCACTTT,CASSLSGTVHSPLHF
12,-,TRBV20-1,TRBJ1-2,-,TGCAGTGCTAGTAACTCCCGGGACAATCCCACCTTC,CSASNSRDNPTF
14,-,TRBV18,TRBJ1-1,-,TGTGCCAGCTCACCACCGAAACCTGGCCCTGAAGCTTTCTTT,CASSPPKPGPEAFF
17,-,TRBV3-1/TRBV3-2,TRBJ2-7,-,TGTGCCAGCAGCCAAGATTCCGGAGGGCTGGAGTCGTACGAGCAGTACTTC,CASSQDSGGLESYEQYF
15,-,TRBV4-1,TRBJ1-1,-,TGCGCCAGCAGCGATAATCCCGGGACATACACTGAAGCTTTCTTT,CASSDNPGTYTEAFF
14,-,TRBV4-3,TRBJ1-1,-,TGCGCCAGCAGCCAAGACAGGGGATACACTGAAGCTTTCTTT,CASSQDRGYTEAFF
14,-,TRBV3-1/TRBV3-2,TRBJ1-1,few,TGTGCCAGCAGCCAAGCGGACAGGAACACTGAAGCTTTCTTT,CASSQADRNTEAFF
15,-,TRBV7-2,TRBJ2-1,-,TGTGCCAGCAGCTTAGTTCCGGGAGTAAGGAATGAGCAGTTCTTC,CASSLVPGVRNEQFF
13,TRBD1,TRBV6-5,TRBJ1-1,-,TGTGCCAGCAGGGGACAGGGAGGGACTGAAGCTTTCTTT,CASRGQGGTEAFF
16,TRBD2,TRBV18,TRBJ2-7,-,TGTGCCAGCTCACCTCCGGGACTAGCGGACTCCTACGAGCAGTACTTC,CASSPPGLADSYEQYF
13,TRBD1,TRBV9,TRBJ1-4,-,TGTGCCAGCAGCGATCTTGGACAGGGAAAACTGTTTTTT,CASSDLGQGKLFF
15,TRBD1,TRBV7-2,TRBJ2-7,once,TGTGCCAGCAGCGCCGGGACAGGGCTACAATACGAGCAGTACTTC,CASSAGTGLQYEQYF
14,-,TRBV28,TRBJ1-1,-,TGTGCCAGCAGTCAGACAGCAATGAACACTGAAGCTTTCTTT,CASSQTAMNTEAFF
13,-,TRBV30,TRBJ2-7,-,TGTGCCTGGGCCGCAGGGTTTTCCTACGAGCAGTACTTC,CAWAAGFSYEQYF
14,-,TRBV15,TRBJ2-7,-,TGTGCCACCAGCAGAGACAGGGGTGACTACGAGCAGTACTTC,CATSRDRGDYEQYF
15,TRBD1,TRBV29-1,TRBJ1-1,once,TGCAGCGTTGAAGAAGAAGTTAGGACAGGGGTTTCAGCTTTCTTT,CSVEEEVRTGVSAFF
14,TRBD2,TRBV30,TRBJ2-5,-,TGTGCCTGGAGGCGAGCGGGGATCCAAGAGACCCAGTACTTC,CAWRRAGIQETQYF
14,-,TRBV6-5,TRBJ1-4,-,TGTGCCAGCAAGATGGGCGGGAATAATGAAAAACTGTTTTTT,CASKMGGNNEKLFF
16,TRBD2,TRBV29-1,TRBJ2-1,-,TGCAGCGCCGATGGTAGCGGGAGGGACCTCTACAATGAGCAGTTCTTC,CSADGSGRDLYNEQFF
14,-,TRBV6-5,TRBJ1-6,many,TGTGCCAGCATGGCAGGCCCTTATAATTCACCCCTCCACTTT,CASMAGPYNSPLHF
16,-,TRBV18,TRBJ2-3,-,TGTGCCAGCTCACCACAGTTGGGGGCACGCACAGATACGCAGTATTTT,CASSPQLGARTDTQYF
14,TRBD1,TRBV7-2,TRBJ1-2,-,TGTGCCAGCACCTCACCGGGACAGGCCTATGGCTACACCTTC,CASTSPGQAYGYTF
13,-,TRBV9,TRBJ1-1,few,TGTGCCAGCAGCGCAGGGTTGAACACTGAAGCTTTCTTT,CASSAGLNTEAFF
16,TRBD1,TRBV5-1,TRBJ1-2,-,TGCGCCAGCAGCAAGGACGAGGGACAGGGGGCAGCTGGCTACACCTTC,CASSKDEGQGAAGYTF